Listed below are T cell receptor beta chains from one sample, sequenced in a study of OX40 agonist ivuxolimab in advanced cancers. The data were produced by immunoSEQ multiplex PCR, yet TCRdb's version contains in-frame clones alone and is incomplete. The sample shows over 85,000 clones, 80% to 85% of them seen only once. The material was CD4+ or CD8+ T cells sorted from blood, obtained in a trial of the OX40 agonist ivuxolimab. Receptors originate from an adult with an advanced solid tumor such as melanoma, head and neck, liver or kidney cancer. The CDR3 runs from the conserved cysteine through the conserved F or W. A D gene is named only where the DNA matches it firmly. Clone size, where shown, is once, few, many, or a class for clones that have expanded.

V gene: TRBV29-1; D gene: NA; clone size: NA; J gene: TRBJ1-1; CDR3 protein: CSFVAEDGRSEAFF; CDR3 DNA: TGCAGCTTTGTGGCGGAGGACGGCAGATCTGAAGCTTTCTTT
V gene: TRBV28; D gene: TRBD1; clone size: NA; J gene: TRBJ2-5; CDR3 protein: CASTGQGPSFQETQYF; CDR3 DNA: TGTGCCAGCACGGGACAGGGTCCCTCTTTCCAAGAGACCCAGTACTTC
V gene: TRBV6-1; D gene: TRBD1; clone size: NA; J gene: TRBJ1-1; CDR3 protein: CAISRTGNTEAFF; CDR3 DNA: TGTGCCATAAGTAGGACAGGTAACACTGAAGCTTTCTTT
V gene: TRBV28; D gene: NA; clone size: NA; J gene: TRBJ2-5; CDR3 protein: CASSLHGTVETQYF; CDR3 DNA: TGTGCCAGCAGTTTACATGGGACCGTAGAGACCCAGTACTTC
V gene: TRBV7-3; D gene: NA; clone size: NA; J gene: TRBJ1-1; CDR3 protein: CASSLTNSPNTEAFF; CDR3 DNA: TGTGCCAGCAGCTTAACGAACAGCCCGAACACTGAAGCTTTCTTT
V gene: TRBV18; D gene: NA; clone size: NA; J gene: TRBJ1-5; CDR3 protein: CASSPVDTRVGNQPQHF; CDR3 DNA: TGTGCCAGCTCACCAGTCGATACCAGGGTGGGGAATCAGCCCCAGCATTTT
V gene: TRBV6-1; D gene: TRBD1; clone size: NA; J gene: TRBJ1-6; CDR3 protein: CASSVTGRGSSYNSPLHF; CDR3 DNA: TGTGCCAGCAGTGTGACAGGGAGGGGAAGCTCCTATAATTCACCCCTCCACTTT
V gene: TRBV7-3; D gene: NA; clone size: NA; J gene: TRBJ2-3; CDR3 protein: CASSRGFGDTQYF; CDR3 DNA: TGTGCCAGCAGCCGCGGGTTTGGGGATACGCAGTATTTT
V gene: TRBV30; D gene: TRBD1; clone size: NA; J gene: TRBJ1-1; CDR3 protein: CASNRGYTEAFF; CDR3 DNA: TGTGCCTCAAACAGGGGATACACTGAAGCTTTCTTT
V gene: TRBV18; D gene: NA; clone size: few; J gene: TRBJ2-5; CDR3 protein: CASSQSVVAGETQYF; CDR3 DNA: TGTGCCAGCTCACAGTCCGTCGTAGCCGGAGAGACCCAGTACTTC
V gene: TRBV7-8; D gene: NA; clone size: NA; J gene: TRBJ1-3; CDR3 protein: CASSLVGASGNTIYF; CDR3 DNA: TGTGCCAGCAGCTTAGTCGGGGCCTCTGGAAACACCATATATTTT
V gene: TRBV7-3; D gene: NA; clone size: NA; J gene: TRBJ2-3; CDR3 protein: CASSFRRGSTDTQYF; CDR3 DNA: TGTGCCAGCAGCTTTAGGCGGGGAAGCACAGATACGCAGTATTTT
V gene: TRBV6-5; D gene: NA; clone size: NA; J gene: TRBJ2-4; CDR3 protein: CASKRDIAKNIQYF; CDR3 DNA: TGTGCCAGCAAGAGGGACATTGCCAAAAACATTCAGTACTTC
V gene: TRBV6-5; D gene: NA; clone size: NA; J gene: TRBJ2-7; CDR3 protein: CASNPPGRYPYEQYF; CDR3 DNA: TGTGCCAGCAACCCCCCAGGGAGATACCCTTACGAGCAGTACTTC
V gene: TRBV5-4; D gene: TRBD2; clone size: NA; J gene: TRBJ2-5; CDR3 protein: CASSSGERGGSQETQYF; CDR3 DNA: TGTGCCAGCAGCTCGGGAGAGCGGGGTGGATCCCAAGAGACCCAGTACTTC
V gene: TRBV6-5; D gene: TRBD2; clone size: few; J gene: TRBJ2-7; CDR3 protein: CASRREDSESYEQYF; CDR3 DNA: TGTGCCAGCAGGCGGGAGGATTCCGAATCGTACGAGCAGTACTTC
V gene: TRBV6-1; D gene: NA; clone size: NA; J gene: TRBJ1-4; CDR3 protein: CASRGSPNEKLFF; CDR3 DNA: TGTGCCAGCAGGGGCAGCCCTAATGAAAAACTGTTTTTT
V gene: TRBV18; D gene: NA; clone size: NA; J gene: TRBJ2-3; CDR3 protein: CASSPGGRTTSTDTQYF; CDR3 DNA: TGTGCCAGCTCACCAGGGGGGAGAACGACTAGCACAGATACGCAGTATTTT
V gene: TRBV11-3; D gene: TRBD2; clone size: NA; J gene: TRBJ2-7; CDR3 protein: CASSVTSGEQYF; CDR3 DNA: TGTGCCAGCAGCGTGACTAGCGGCGAGCAGTACTTC
V gene: TRBV5-1; D gene: NA; clone size: NA; J gene: TRBJ2-3; CDR3 protein: CASSLGQASTDTQYF; CDR3 DNA: TGCGCCAGCAGCTTGGGACAGGCTAGCACAGATACGCAGTATTTT
V gene: TRBV4-3; D gene: TRBD1; clone size: NA; J gene: TRBJ1-1; CDR3 protein: CASSQALNGQGKTEAFF; CDR3 DNA: TGCGCCAGCAGCCAGGCCCTTAATGGACAGGGAAAAACTGAAGCTTTCTTT